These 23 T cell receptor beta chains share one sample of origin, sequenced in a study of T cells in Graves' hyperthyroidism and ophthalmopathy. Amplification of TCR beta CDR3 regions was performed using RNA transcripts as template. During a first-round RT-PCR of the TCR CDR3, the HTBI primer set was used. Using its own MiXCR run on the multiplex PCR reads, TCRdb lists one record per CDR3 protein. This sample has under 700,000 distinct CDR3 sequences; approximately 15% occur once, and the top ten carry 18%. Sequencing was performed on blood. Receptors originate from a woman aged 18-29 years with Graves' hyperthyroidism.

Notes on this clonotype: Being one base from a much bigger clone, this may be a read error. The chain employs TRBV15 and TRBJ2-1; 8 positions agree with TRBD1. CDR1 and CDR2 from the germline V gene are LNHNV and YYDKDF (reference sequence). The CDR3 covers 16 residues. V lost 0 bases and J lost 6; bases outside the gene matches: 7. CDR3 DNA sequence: TGTGCCACCAGCAGAGATCAGGGGGCTTCTCCCAATGAGCAGTTCTTC. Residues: CATSRDQGASPNEQFF. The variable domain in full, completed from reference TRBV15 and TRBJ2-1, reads DAMVIQNPRYQVTQFGKPVTLSCSQTLNHNVMYWYQQKSSQAPKLLFHYYDKDFNNEADTPDNFQSRRPNTSFCFLDIRSPGLGDTAMYLCATSRDQGASPNEQFFGPGTRLTVL.

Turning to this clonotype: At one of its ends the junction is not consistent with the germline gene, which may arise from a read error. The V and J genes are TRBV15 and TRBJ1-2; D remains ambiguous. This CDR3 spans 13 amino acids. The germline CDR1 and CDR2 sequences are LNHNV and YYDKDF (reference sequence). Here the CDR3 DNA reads TGTGCCACCAGCCCCGGGATTGAGTATGGCTGCACCTTC. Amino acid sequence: CATSPGIEYGCTF.

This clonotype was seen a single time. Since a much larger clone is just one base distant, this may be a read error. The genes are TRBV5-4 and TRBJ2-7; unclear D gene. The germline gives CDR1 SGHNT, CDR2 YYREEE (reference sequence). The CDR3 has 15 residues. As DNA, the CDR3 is TGTGCCAGCAGCCCGGCTGGGCGGAGCTCCTACGAGCGGTACTTC. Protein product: CASSPAGRSSYERYF.

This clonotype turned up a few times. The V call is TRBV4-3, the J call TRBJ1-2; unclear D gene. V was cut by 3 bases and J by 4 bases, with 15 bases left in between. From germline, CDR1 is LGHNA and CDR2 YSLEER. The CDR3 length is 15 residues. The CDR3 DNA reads TGCGCCAGCAGCCAGAAGAGGGCAGGCCTCTATGGCTACACCTTC. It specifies CASSQKRAGLYGYTF.

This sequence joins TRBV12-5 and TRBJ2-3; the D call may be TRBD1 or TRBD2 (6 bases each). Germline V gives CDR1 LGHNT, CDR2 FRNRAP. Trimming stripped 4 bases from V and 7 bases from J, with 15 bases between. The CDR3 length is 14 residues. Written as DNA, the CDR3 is TGTGCTAGTGGTTCTGGGGGGCCCATGAATACGCAGTATTTT. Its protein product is CASGSGGPMNTQYF.

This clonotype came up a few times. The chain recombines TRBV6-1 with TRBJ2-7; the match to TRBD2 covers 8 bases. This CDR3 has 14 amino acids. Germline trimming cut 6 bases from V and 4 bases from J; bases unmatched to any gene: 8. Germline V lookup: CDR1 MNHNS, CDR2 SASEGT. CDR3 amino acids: CASRAGGVGYEQYF. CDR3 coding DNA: TGTGCCAGCAGAGCCGGGGGGGTCGGGTACGAGCAGTACTTC.

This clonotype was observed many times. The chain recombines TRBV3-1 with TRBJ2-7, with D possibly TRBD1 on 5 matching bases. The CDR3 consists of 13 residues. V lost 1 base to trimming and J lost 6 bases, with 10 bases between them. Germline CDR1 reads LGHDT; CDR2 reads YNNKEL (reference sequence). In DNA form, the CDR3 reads TGTGCCAGCAGCCAAGGTACAGGACGCGAGCAGTACTTC. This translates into CASSQGTGREQYF.

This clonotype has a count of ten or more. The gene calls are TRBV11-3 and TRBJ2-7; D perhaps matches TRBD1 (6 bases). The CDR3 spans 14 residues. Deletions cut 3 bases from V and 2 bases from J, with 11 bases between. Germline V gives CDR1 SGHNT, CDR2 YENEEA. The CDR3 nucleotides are TGTGCCAGCAGCTTCGTGTGGGGGCCCTACGAGCAGTACTTC. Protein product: CASSFVWGPYEQYF.

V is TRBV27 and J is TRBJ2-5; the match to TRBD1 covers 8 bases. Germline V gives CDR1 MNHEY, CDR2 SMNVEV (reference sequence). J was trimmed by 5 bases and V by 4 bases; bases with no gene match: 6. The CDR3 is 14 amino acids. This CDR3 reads CASSSDRARETQYF. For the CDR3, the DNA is TGTGCCAGCAGTTCGGACAGGGCTAGGGAGACCCAGTACTTC.

CDR3 nucleotide sequence: TGCGCCAGCAGCCAAGATCGAGTGGTTAGAGAGCAGTATTTT. Protein product: CASSQDRVVREQYF. The chain is built from TRBV4-3 and TRBJ2-3; unclear D gene. Germline assignment: CDR1 LGHNA and CDR2 YSLEER. This CDR3 spans 14 amino acids. V was cut by 0 bases and J by 11 bases, with 15 bases left in between.

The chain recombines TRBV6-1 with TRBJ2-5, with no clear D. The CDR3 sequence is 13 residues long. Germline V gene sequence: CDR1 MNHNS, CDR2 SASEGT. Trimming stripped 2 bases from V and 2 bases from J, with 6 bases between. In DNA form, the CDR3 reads TGTGCCAGCAGTGAATGGATGCAAGAGACCCAGTACTTC. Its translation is CASSEWMQETQYF.

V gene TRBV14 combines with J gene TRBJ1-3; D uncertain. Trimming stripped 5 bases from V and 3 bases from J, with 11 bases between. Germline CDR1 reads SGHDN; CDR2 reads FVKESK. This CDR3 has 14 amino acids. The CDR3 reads CASSDGFGGNTIYF. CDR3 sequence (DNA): TGTGCCAGCAGCGACGGATTTGGTGGAAACACCATATATTTT.

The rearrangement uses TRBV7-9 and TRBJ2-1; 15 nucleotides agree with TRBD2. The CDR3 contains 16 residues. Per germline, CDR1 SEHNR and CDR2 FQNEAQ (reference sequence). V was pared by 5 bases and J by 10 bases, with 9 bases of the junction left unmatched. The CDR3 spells CASSQVGLAGGWEQFF. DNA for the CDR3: TGTGCCAGCAGCCAAGTGGGACTAGCGGGAGGTTGGGAGCAGTTCTTC.

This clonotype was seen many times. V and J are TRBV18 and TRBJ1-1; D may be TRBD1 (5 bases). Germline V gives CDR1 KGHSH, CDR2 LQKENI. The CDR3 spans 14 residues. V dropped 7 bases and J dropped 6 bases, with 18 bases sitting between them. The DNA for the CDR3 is TGTGCCAGCTTACCGGGAAAGGGGCGGGCTGAAGCTTTCTTT. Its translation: CASLPGKGRAEAFF. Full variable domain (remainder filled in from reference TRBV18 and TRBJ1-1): NAGVMQNPRHLVRRRGQEARLRCSPMKGHSHVYWYRQLPEEGLKFMVYLQKENIIDESGMPKERFSAEFPKEGPSILRIQQVVRGDSAAYFCASLPGKGRAEAFFGQGTRLTVV.

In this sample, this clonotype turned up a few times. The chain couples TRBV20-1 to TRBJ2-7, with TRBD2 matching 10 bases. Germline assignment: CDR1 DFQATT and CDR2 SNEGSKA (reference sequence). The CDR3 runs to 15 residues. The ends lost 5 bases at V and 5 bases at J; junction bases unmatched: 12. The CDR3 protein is CSAPHGAGGFHEQYF. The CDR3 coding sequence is TGCAGTGCTCCCCACGGAGCGGGAGGGTTCCACGAGCAGTACTTC.

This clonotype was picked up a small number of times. CDR3 amino acids: CSVERWGGYEQYF. The CDR3 DNA follows: TGCAGCGTTGAGAGGTGGGGAGGTTACGAGCAGTACTTC. This rearrangement joins TRBV29-1 to TRBJ2-7; the D gene is possibly TRBD2 (6 bases). Germline V gives CDR1 SQVTM, CDR2 ANQGSEA. The CDR3 contains 13 residues. V dropped 3 bases and J dropped 4 bases, with 13 bases sitting between them.

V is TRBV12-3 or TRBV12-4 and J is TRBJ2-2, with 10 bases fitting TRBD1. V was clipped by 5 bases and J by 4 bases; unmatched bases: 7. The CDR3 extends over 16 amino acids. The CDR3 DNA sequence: TGTGCCAGCAGTCGACAGGGGGCTGGGGGCACCGGGGAGCTGTTTTTT. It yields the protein CASSRQGAGGTGELFF.

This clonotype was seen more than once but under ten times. The CDR3 reads CASSVETTLGYGYTF. In DNA form, the CDR3 reads TGTGCCAGCAGCGTAGAGACGACCCTTGGCTATGGCTACACCTTC. This chain links TRBV9 with TRBJ1-2, with D hard to call. Between the trimmed V and J ends, which lost 0 bases and 4 bases, there was a span of 13 bases. CDR3 length: 15 amino acids. Germline-derived CDR1 and CDR2 are SGDLS and YYNGEE.

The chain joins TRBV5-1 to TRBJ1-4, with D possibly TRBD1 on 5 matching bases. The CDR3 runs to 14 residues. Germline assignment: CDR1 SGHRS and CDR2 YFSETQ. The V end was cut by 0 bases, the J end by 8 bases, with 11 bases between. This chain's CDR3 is CASSLVQGEEKLFF. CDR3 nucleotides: TGCGCCAGCAGCTTGGTCCAAGGGGAAGAAAAACTGTTTTTT.

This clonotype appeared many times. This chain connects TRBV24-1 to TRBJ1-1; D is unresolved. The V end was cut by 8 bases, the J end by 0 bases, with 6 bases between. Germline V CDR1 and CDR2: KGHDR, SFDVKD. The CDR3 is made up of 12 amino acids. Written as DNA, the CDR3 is TGTGCCACCAAAGGGATGAACACTGAAGCTTTCTTT. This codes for CATKGMNTEAFF.

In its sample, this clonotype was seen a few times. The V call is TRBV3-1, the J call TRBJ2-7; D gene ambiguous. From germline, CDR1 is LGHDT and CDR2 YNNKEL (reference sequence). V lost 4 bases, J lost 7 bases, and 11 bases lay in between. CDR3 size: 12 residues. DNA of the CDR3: TGTGCCAGCAGCCTAAAAGGATGGGAGCAGTACTTC. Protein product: CASSLKGWEQYF.

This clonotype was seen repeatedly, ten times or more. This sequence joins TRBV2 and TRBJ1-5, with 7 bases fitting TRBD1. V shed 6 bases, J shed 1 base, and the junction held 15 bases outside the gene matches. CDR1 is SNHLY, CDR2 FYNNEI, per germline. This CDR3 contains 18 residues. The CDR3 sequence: CASSASKGALRSNQPQHF. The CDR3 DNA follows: TGTGCCAGCAGCGCCTCTAAGGGGGCGTTAAGAAGCAATCAGCCCCAGCATTTT.

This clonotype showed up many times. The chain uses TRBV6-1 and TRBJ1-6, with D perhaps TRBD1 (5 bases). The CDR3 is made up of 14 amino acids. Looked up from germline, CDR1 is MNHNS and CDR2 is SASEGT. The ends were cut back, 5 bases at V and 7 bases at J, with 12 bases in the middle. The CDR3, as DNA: TGTGCCAGCAGTTTTGGGACGGAGAATTCACCCCTCCACTTT. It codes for CASSFGTENSPLHF.